The text below deals with one TCR beta chain. What it recognizes is unknown. This record comes from a study of OX40 agonist ivuxolimab in advanced cancers. General study results and limits: Expanded clones tended on average to be more numerous among CD8+ T cells than CD4+. Expansion of clones was among the lowest in partial responders at 0.1-3.0 mg/kg.

Trimming cost V 5 bases and J 7 bases, with 6 bases left between them. CDR1 LNHDA and CDR2 SQIVND come from the germline V gene (reference sequence). The CDR3 is 11 residues long. The protocol was immunoSEQ multiplex PCR, while the TCRdb copy is restricted to in-frame clones and leaves out a portion. The repertoire holds 45,000 to 60,000 clones, with roughly nine tenths as singletons. This receptor was taken from an adult with an advanced solid tumor such as melanoma, head and neck, liver or kidney cancer. The sample was CD4+ or CD8+ T cells sorted from blood, taken in a trial of the OX40 agonist ivuxolimab. This chain connects TRBV19 to TRBJ2-1, with D uncertain. The CDR3 DNA reads TGTGCCAGTAGTGCGAGGAATGAGCAGTTCTTC. Protein sequence: CASSARNEQFF.